In its sample, the clone carrying this TCR beta chain was seen once. The study drew participants aged roughly 18 to 95 years from around 24 US areas. This entry comes from a study of blood T cell repertoires in COVID-19. Methods used by the authors: For nucleated cells, counts were estimated from reference gene primer amplification. Produced via immunoSEQ multiplex PCR; TCRdb's table is partial and in-frame only. V and J calls and clone size come straight from that table; D and trimming were deduced from the DNA. The sample holds hundreds of thousands of clones; 87% are singletons and the top ten take almost 2%. Germline V gene data show CDR1 as DFQATT and CDR2 as SNEGSKA (reference sequence). There are 10 residues in the CDR3. Trimming removed 6 bases from V and 6 bases from J, with 8 bases in between.

The sample taken for sequencing was PBMCs or T cells enriched from blood (not recorded which). The source of this sequence is a woman aged 18-29 years with acute COVID-19. The genes are TRBV20-1 and TRBJ1-2, with D maybe TRBD1 (5 bases). CDR3 amino acids: CSAGVDGYTF. The CDR3 DNA reads TGCAGTGCAGGGGTCGATGGCTACACCTTC.